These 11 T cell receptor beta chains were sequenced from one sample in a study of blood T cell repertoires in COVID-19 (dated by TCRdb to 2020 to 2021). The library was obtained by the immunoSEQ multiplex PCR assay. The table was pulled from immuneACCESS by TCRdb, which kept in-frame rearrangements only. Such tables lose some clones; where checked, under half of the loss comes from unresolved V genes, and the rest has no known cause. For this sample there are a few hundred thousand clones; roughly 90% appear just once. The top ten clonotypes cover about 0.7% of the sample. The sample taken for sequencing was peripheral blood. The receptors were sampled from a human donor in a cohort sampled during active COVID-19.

The CDR3 bases are TGTGCCAGCAGTGAATGGGTTTGGAGACAGAGGAACTATGGCTACACCTTC. Amino acid sequence: CASSEWVWRQRNYGYTF. The chain recombines TRBV2 with TRBJ1-2; D perhaps matches TRBD1 (5 bases). Germline-derived CDR1 and CDR2 are SNHLY and FYNNEI. V was clipped by 2 bases and J by 2 bases, with 18 bases between them. There are 17 residues in the CDR3.

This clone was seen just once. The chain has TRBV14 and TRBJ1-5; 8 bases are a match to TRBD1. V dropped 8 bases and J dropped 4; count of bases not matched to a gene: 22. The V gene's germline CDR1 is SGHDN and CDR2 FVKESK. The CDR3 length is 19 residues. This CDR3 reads CASLVGYPNTQGGNQPQHF. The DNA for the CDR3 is TGTGCCAGCCTCGTGGGATACCCTAACACACAGGGGGGTAATCAGCCCCAGCATTTT. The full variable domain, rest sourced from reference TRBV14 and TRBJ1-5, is EAGVTQFPSHSVIEKGQTVTLRCDPISGHDNLYWYRRVMGKEIKFLLHFVKESKQDESGMPNNRFLAERTGGTYSTLKVQPAELEDSGVYFCASLVGYPNTQGGNQPQHFGDGTRLSIL.

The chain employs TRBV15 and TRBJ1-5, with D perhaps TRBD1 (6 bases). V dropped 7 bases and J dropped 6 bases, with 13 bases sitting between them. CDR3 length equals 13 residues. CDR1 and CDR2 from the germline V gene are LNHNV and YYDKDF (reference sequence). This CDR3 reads CATKDRDGQPQHF. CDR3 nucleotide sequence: TGTGCCACCAAGGACAGAGATGGTCAGCCCCAGCATTTT.

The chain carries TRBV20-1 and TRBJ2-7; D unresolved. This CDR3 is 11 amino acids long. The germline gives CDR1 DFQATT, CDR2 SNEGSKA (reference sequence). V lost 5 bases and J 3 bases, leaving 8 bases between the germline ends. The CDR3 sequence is CSAPSGYEQYF. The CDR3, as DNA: TGCAGTGCTCCTTCAGGCTACGAGCAGTACTTC.

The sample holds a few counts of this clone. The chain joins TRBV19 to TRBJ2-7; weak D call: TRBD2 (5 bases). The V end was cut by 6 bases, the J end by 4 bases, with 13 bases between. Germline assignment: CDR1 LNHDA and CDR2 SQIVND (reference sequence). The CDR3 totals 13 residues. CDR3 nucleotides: TGTGCCAGTAGGGGAGAGGGCAGGTACGAGCAGTACTTC. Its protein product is CASRGEGRYEQYF.

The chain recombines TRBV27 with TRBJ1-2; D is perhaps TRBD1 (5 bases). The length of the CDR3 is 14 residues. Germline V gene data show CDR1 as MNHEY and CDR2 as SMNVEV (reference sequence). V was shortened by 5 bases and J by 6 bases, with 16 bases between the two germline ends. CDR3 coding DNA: TGTGCCAGCAGTCCGTTAAGGGGCTCGGATGGCTACACCTTC. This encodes CASSPLRGSDGYTF.

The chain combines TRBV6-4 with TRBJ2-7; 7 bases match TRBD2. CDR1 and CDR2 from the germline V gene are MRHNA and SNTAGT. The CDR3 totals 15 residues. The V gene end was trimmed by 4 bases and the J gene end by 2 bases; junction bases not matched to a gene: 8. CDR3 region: CASSGRVAGPYEQYF. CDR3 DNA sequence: TGTGCCAGCAGTGGTCGAGTAGCGGGTCCCTACGAGCAGTACTTC.

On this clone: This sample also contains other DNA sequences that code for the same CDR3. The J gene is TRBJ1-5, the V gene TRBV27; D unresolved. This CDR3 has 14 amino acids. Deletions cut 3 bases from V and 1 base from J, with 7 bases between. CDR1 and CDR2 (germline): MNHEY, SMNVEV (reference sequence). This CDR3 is CASSFRGSNQPQHF. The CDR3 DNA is TGTGCCAGCAGTTTTCGGGGAAGCAATCAGCCCCAGCATTTT.

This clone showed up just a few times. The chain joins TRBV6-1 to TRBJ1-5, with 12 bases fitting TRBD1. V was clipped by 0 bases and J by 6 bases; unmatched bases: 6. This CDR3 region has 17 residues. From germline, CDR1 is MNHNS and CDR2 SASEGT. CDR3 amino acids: CASSEAGTGGGGQPQHF. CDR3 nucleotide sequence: TGTGCCAGCAGTGAAGCAGGGACAGGGGGCGGGGGTCAGCCCCAGCATTTT.

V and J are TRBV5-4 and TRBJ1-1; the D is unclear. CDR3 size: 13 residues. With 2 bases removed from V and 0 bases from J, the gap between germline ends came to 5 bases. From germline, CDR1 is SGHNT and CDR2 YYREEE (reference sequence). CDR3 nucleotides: TGTGCCAGCAGCTTTTTCATGAACACTGAAGCTTTCTTT. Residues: CASSFFMNTEAFF. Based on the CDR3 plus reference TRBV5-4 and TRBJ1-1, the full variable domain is ETGVTQSPTHLIKTRGQQVTLRCSSQSGHNTVSWYQQALGQGPQFIFQYYREEENGRGNFPPRFSGLQFPNYSSELNVNALELDDSALYLCASSFFMNTEAFFGQGTRLTVV.

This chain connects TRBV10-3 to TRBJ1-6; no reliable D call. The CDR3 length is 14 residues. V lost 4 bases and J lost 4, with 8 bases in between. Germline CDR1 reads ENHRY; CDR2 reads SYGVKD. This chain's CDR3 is CAISATGYNSPLHF. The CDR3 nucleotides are TGTGCCATCAGTGCCACGGGGTATAATTCACCCCTCCACTTT.